This is a list of T cell receptor beta chains from one sample in a study of CD8 T cells in Susac syndrome. A single record per CDR3 protein comes from TCRdb applying MiXCR to the immunoSEQ multiplex PCR reads. The sample lists hundreds of thousands of distinct CDR3 sequences; approximately 90% were seen once. The sequencing sample was made of CD8+ T cells from PBMCs. The receptor source for this set is a human donor with multiple sclerosis. CDR3s include the opening cysteine and the closing phenylalanine or tryptophan. Fields, in order: V gene, CDR3 protein.

v_call: TRBV19; cdr3_aa: CASSIAPRETQYF
v_call: TRBV11-3; cdr3_aa: CASRRQGGAYEQYF
v_call: TRBV18; cdr3_aa: CASSLVGQGMYVEAFF
v_call: TRBV30; cdr3_aa: CAWSMVDHEQYF
v_call: TRBV7-9; cdr3_aa: CASSLASITDTQYF
v_call: TRBV11-2; cdr3_aa: CASSLQGSRELFF
v_call: TRBV2; cdr3_aa: CASSNRGGEQYF
v_call: TRBV20-1; cdr3_aa: CSARDRERSRGETQYF
v_call: TRBV9; cdr3_aa: CASSGSKGGGTEAFF
v_call: TRBV29-1; cdr3_aa: CSAPGQGSRTEAFF
v_call: TRBV11-2; cdr3_aa: CASSPLSSFKEQFF
v_call: TRBV10-2; cdr3_aa: CASRADRMNTEAFF
v_call: TRBV9; cdr3_aa: CASSAGTNQPQHF
v_call: TRBV19; cdr3_aa: CASSASGYNYGYTF
v_call: TRBV20-1; cdr3_aa: CSAGTRRNSYNEQFF
v_call: TRBV29-1; cdr3_aa: CSVHSEVTTF
v_call: TRBV6-1; cdr3_aa: CASSEGGLNTGELFF
v_call: TRBV4-1; cdr3_aa: CASSYLSGMGTDTQYF
v_call: TRBV11-2; cdr3_aa: CASSLVIREQYF
v_call: TRBV19; cdr3_aa: CASSIVQSNQPQHF
v_call: TRBV16; cdr3_aa: CASSPMSGGQGKETQYF
v_call: TRBV20-1; cdr3_aa: CSARDRGVEQYF
v_call: TRBV11-2; cdr3_aa: CASSLDNEGTYYNEQFF
v_call: TRBV5-1; cdr3_aa: CASSFSGHEQFF
v_call: TRBV29-1; cdr3_aa: CSVGVVGNTGELFF
v_call: TRBV6-5; cdr3_aa: CASSYIPGDTEAFF
v_call: TRBV7-8; cdr3_aa: CASSTRGGASTEAFF
v_call: TRBV12-3/TRBV12-4; cdr3_aa: CASSLRGNTEAFF
v_call: TRBV3-1; cdr3_aa: CASRETGFHEAFF
v_call: TRBV19; cdr3_aa: CASNPTGGYNEQFF
v_call: TRBV29-1; cdr3_aa: CSFRKGLSNEQFF